This TCR beta chain was profiled in a study of monozygotic twins with inflammatory bowel disease. This CDR3 spans 15 amino acids. UMIs with a 6-nucleotide sample barcode were added by template switching. From its re-call of the 5' RACE reads, TCRdb lists each CDR3 protein once, without DNA. The sample table includes around 220,000 distinct CDR3 sequences. Unsorted whole blood yielded the total RNA, with T cells left unselected. Of note for this clonotype: Its target is not known.

Study-level findings and limits: Treatment differences in immunosuppression may have added variability to the repertoires of patients. Among IBD patients, TCRbeta diversity (inverse Simpson) was lower than in healthy co-twins.

The sequence came from a human donor with ulcerative colitis or Crohn's disease, or a healthy co-twin of an affected twin (not recorded which). This chain joins TRBV12-3 or TRBV12-4 and TRBJ2-2. Sequenced input: blood. This CDR3 is CASSLVPYVTGELFF.